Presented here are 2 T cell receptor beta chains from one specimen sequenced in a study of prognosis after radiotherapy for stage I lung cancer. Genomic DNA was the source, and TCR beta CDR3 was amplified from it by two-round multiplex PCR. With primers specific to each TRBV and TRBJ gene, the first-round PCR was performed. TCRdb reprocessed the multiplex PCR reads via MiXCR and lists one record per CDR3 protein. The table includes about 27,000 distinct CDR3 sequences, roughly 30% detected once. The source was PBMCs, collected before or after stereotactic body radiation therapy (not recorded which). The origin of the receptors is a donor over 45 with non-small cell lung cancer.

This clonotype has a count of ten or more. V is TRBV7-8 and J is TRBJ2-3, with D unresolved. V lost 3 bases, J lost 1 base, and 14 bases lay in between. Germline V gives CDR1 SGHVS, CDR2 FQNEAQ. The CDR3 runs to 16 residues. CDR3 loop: CASSFLTLLRTDTQYF. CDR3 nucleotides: TGTGCCAGCAGCTTCCTGACTCTCCTCCGCACAGATACGCAGTATTTT.

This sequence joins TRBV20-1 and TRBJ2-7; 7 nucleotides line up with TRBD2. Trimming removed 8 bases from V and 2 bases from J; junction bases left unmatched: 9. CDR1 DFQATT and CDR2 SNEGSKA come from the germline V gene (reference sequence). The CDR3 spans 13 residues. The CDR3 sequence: CSSRGLAAYEQYF. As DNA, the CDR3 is TGCAGTTCCCGTGGGCTAGCGGCCTACGAGCAGTACTTC.